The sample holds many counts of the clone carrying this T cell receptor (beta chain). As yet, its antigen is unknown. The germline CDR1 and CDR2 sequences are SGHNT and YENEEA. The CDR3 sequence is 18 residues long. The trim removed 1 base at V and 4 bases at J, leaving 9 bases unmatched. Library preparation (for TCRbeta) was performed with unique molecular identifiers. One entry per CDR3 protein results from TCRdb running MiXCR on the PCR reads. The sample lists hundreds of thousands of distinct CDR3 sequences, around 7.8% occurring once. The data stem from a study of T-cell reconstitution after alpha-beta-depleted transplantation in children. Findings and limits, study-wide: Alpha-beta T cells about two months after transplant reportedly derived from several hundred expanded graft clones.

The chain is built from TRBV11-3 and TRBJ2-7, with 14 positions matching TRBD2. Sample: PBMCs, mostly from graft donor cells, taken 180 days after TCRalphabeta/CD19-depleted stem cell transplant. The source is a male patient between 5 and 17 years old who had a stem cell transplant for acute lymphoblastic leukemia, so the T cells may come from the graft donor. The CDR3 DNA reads TGTGCCAGCAGCTTAGGGATAGGACTAGCGGGAGGATCTTACGAGCAGTACTTC. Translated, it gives CASSLGIGLAGGSYEQYF.